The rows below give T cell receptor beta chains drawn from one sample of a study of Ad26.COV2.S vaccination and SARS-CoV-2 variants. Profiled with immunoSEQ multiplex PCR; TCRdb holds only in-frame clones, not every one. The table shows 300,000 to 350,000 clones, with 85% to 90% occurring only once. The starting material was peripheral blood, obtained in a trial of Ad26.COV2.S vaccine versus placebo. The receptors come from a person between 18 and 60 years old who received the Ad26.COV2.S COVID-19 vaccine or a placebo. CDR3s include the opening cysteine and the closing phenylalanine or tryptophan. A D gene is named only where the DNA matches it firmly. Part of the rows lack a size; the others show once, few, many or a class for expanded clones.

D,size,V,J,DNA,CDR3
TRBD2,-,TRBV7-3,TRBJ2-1,TGTGCCAGCAGCCCAGGGACTAGCGGGATGGATGAGCAGTTCTTC,CASSPGTSGMDEQFF
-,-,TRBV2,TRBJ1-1,TGTGCCAGCCGCCTCGGGGAGGGCACTGAAGCTTTCTTT,CASRLGEGTEAFF
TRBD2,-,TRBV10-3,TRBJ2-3,TGTGCCATCAGTGAAACACTAGCGACAGATACGCAGTATTTT,CAISETLATDTQYF
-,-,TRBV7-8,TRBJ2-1,TGTGCCAGCAGCTTAGGACCTAGGGCGGGTGAGCAGTTCTTC,CASSLGPRAGEQFF
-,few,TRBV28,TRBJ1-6,TGTGCCAGCAGTTCCCCGGACACGGGGAGTTCACCCCTCCACTTT,CASSSPDTGSSPLHF
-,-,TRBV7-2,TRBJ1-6,TGTGCCAGCAGCTTAGGAAGTGGCCCCAATTCACCCCTCCACTTT,CASSLGSGPNSPLHF
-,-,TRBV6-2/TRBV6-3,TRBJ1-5,TGTGCCAGCAGTTCTCCTGTCGTAGTGGGTCAGCCCCAGCATTTT,CASSSPVVVGQPQHF
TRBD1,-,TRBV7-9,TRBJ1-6,TGTGCCAGCAGCTTGGACAGGTTAGGGAATTCACCCCTCCACTTT,CASSLDRLGNSPLHF
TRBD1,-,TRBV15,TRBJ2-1,TGTGCCACCAACTTGCTAAGTGGGGACAGTGCCTACAATGAGCAGTTCTTC,CATNLLSGDSAYNEQFF
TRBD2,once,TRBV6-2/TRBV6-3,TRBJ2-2,TGTGCCAGCAGCCAACGGCCGGGACTAGCGGGAGGATACACCGGGGAGCTGTTTTTT,CASSQRPGLAGGYTGELFF
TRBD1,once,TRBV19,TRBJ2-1,TGTGCCAGTACAACAGGGGGCTACAATGAGCAGTTCTTC,CASTTGGYNEQFF
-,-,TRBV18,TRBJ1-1,TGTGCCAGCCCCCCGATGGGTACCACTGAAGCTTTCTTT,CASPPMGTTEAFF
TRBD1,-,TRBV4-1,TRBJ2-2,TGCGCCAGCAGCCAAGGAAACAGGGGGACCGGGGAGCTGTTTTTT,CASSQGNRGTGELFF
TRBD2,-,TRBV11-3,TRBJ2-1,TGTGCCAGCAGCTCCCGGGGTAGCGGGTATCTCCCCTCCTACAATGAGCAGTTCTTC,CASSSRGSGYLPSYNEQFF
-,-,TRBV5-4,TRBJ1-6,TGTGCCAGCTCGCCTGCGAATTCACCCCTCCACTTT,CASSPANSPLHF
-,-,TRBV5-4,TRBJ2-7,TGTGCCAGCAGCCCCGGCCTAGCGACTGGCGAGCAGTACTTC,CASSPGLATGEQYF
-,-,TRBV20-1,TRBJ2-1,TGCAGTGCTACTGAGGACAGTCCTGTCTACAATGAGCAGTTCTTC,CSATEDSPVYNEQFF
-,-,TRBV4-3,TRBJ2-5,TGCGCCAGCAGCCCTCACCTCCAAGAGACCCAGTACTTC,CASSPHLQETQYF